Following are 24 T cell receptor beta chains from one sample sequenced in a study of OX40 agonist ivuxolimab in advanced cancers. Only in-frame clones appear in the TCRdb table, and some are missing; sequencing was by immunoSEQ multiplex PCR. This table holds 55,000 to 80,000 clones, roughly 90% found once. The source material was CD4+ or CD8+ T cells sorted from blood, sampled in a trial of the OX40 agonist ivuxolimab. These receptors were taken from an adult with an advanced solid tumor such as melanoma, head and neck, liver or kidney cancer.

This chain connects TRBV6-1 to TRBJ1-1, with 8 positions matching TRBD1. CDR1 and CDR2 (germline): MNHNS, SASEGT. Germline trimming cut 9 bases from V and 6 bases from J; bases unmatched to any gene: 9. The CDR3 covers 13 residues. The CDR3 region has the DNA TGTGCCAGTATAAGGACAGGGCGGCCTGAAGCTTTCTTT. Encoded protein: CASIRTGRPEAFF.

The table lists this clone with a count of one. The chain carries TRBV5-1 and TRBJ2-7; D is possibly TRBD1 (6 bases). Germline values: CDR1 SGHRS, CDR2 YFSETQ. The CDR3 has 12 residues. The V end was cut by 0 bases, the J end by 7 bases, with 8 bases between. CDR3 in amino acids: CASSLGGGEQYF. CDR3 sequence (DNA): TGCGCCAGCAGCTTGGGAGGGGGTGAGCAGTACTTC.

The chain has TRBV9 and TRBJ2-1; 8 positions match TRBD2. Germline values: CDR1 SGDLS, CDR2 YYNGEE. There are 14 residues in the CDR3. Trimming cost V 0 bases and J 15 bases; bases outside gene matches: 11. This CDR3 is CASSVGAAGVSTFF. The DNA for the CDR3 is TGTGCCAGCAGCGTAGGCGCAGCGGGAGTCTCGACGTTCTTC.

The chain joins TRBV5-4 to TRBJ2-7, with D perhaps matching TRBD1 or TRBD2 (6 bases each). Trimming left V 4 bases short and J 6 bases short, with 20 bases between. The CDR3 spans 15 residues. The V gene's germline CDR1 is SGHNT and CDR2 YYREEE (reference sequence). CDR3 loop: CASSIQGGGTFEQYF. CDR3 nucleotides: TGTGCCAGCAGCATACAAGGAGGGGGGACGTTCGAGCAGTACTTC.

Comments on this clone: At the DNA level, this CDR3 is encoded by other sequences in the same sample as well. The genes are TRBV5-1 and TRBJ2-5; no reliable D call. Trimming cost V 4 bases and J 3 bases, with 4 bases left between them. The CDR3 consists of 11 residues. Germline values: CDR1 SGHRS, CDR2 YFSETQ. The CDR3 loop is CASSLEETQYF. CDR3 DNA sequence: TGCGCCAGCAGCCTCGAAGAGACCCAGTACTTC.

V and J are TRBV19 and TRBJ2-3; 9 bases fit TRBD1. Looked up from germline, CDR1 is LNHDA and CDR2 is SQIVND (reference sequence). V lost 5 bases, J lost 3 bases, and 6 bases stayed unmatched. This CDR3 is built from 15 residues. This chain's CDR3 is CASSSSTGGTDTQYF. In nucleotides, the CDR3 is TGTGCCAGTAGTTCGTCGACAGGGGGGACAGATACGCAGTATTTT.

The chain carries TRBV30 and TRBJ2-4; 14 positions match TRBD2. Germline lookup yields CDR1 GTSNPN and CDR2 SVGIG (reference sequence). Trimming removed 3 bases from V and 5 bases from J; junction bases left unmatched: 3. The length of the CDR3 is 15 residues. The CDR3, as DNA: TGTGCCTGGAGCCTGGGACTAGCGGGAGAAAACATTCAGTACTTC. Amino acids: CAWSLGLAGENIQYF.

This chain connects TRBV5-4 to TRBJ1-2; 7 bases map to TRBD1. V lost 0 bases and J lost 4; bases outside the gene matches: 9. CDR3 length: 16 amino acids. Looked up from germline, CDR1 is SGHNT and CDR2 is YYREEE (reference sequence). The DNA for the CDR3 is TGTGCCAGCAGCTTGGCGACAGGGAGGAAAAGCTATGGCTACACCTTC. Its translation is CASSLATGRKSYGYTF.

This chain uses TRBV7-2 with TRBJ1-3, with D maybe TRBD1 (5 bases). Looked up from germline, CDR1 is SGHTA and CDR2 is FQGNSA. The CDR3 is made up of 15 amino acids. Trimming pared 5 bases from V and 0 bases from J, leaving 11 bases between. The CDR3 loop is CASSPQASSGNTIYF. The CDR3 nucleotides read TGTGCCAGCAGCCCACAGGCGAGCTCTGGAAACACCATATATTTT.

The V gene is TRBV5-1, the J gene TRBJ2-5; 8 bases are a match to TRBD2. CDR1 and CDR2 (germline): SGHRS, YFSETQ. The CDR3 is 14 amino acids. V was clipped by 1 base and J by 2 bases; unmatched bases: 1. CDR3 region: CASSLSSGQETQYF. The CDR3 coding sequence is TGCGCCAGCAGCTTGTCTAGCGGGCAAGAGACCCAGTACTTC.

A note on this clone: The same CDR3 can be traced to other DNA sequences in this sample. The V gene is TRBV2, the J gene TRBJ2-3, with 8 nucleotides matching TRBD2. Germline values: CDR1 SNHLY, CDR2 FYNNEI. The CDR3 length is 14 residues. J gave up 0 bases and V 4 bases, and 0 bases lay outside the gene matches. The CDR3 DNA reads as TGTGCCAGCAGTGCGGGAGGGAGCACAGATACGCAGTATTTT. Its translation: CASSAGGSTDTQYF.

The chain carries TRBV7-9 and TRBJ1-1; D call uncertain. The germline CDR1 and CDR2 sequences are SEHNR and FQNEAQ (reference sequence). CDR3 size: 15 residues. The ends were cut back, 1 base at V and 1 base at J, with 10 bases in the middle. The CDR3 DNA reads TGTGCCAGCAGCTTAGTAACAATTGGGAACACTGAAGCTTTCTTT. It translates to CASSLVTIGNTEAFF.

The V and J genes are TRBV5-1 and TRBJ2-2; the D gene is possibly TRBD2 (6 bases). Trimming removed 2 bases at V and 4 bases at J, with 6 bases between. Germline V gene data show CDR1 as SGHRS and CDR2 as YFSETQ. The CDR3 is made up of 13 amino acids. Here the CDR3 DNA reads TGCGCCAGCAGCTTCGGGGGCACCGGGGAGCTGTTTTTT. Translation gives CASSFGGTGELFF.

V and J are TRBV7-3 and TRBJ2-3; D remains ambiguous. CDR1 and CDR2 from the germline V gene are SGHTA and FQGTGA. The germline V and J ends were trimmed by 8 bases and 3 bases, with 15 bases remaining between them. The CDR3 loop spans 14 amino acids. CDR3 coding DNA: TGTGCCAGCGCCCCCGGTTCGTCTACAGATACGCAGTATTTT. As protein: CASAPGSSTDTQYF.

The gene calls are TRBV18 and TRBJ2-7; D is ambiguous. Germline-derived CDR1 and CDR2 are KGHSH and LQKENI. This CDR3 is 13 amino acids long. V lost 3 bases, J lost 6 bases, and 12 bases lay in between. The CDR3 DNA reads TGTGCCAGCTCACCCCCCTCTAACTCCGAGCAGTACTTC. Translating gives CASSPPSNSEQYF.

The chain uses TRBV19 and TRBJ2-7; 14 nucleotides line up with TRBD2. CDR3 length: 19 residues. From germline, CDR1 is LNHDA and CDR2 SQIVND (reference sequence). Trimming took 1 base from V and 5 from J; bases not matched to a gene: 13. The CDR3 loop is CASSIGLAGGYSSMDEQYF. CDR3 nucleotides: TGTGCCAGTAGTATAGGACTAGCGGGAGGGTATTCAAGTATGGACGAGCAGTACTTC.

The V call is TRBV5-1, the J call TRBJ2-6; D uncertain. Looked up from germline, CDR1 is SGHRS and CDR2 is YFSETQ. Trimming pared 3 bases from V and 0 bases from J, leaving 10 bases between. This CDR3 is built from 16 residues. The CDR3 is CASSSGEASGANVLTF. CDR3 coding DNA: TGCGCCAGCAGCTCAGGTGAGGCCTCTGGGGCCAACGTCCTGACTTTC.

The rearrangement joins TRBV10-1 to TRBJ2-7, with TRBD2 matching over 11 bases. Germline CDR1 is WNHNN and CDR2 is SYGVQD (reference sequence). V shed 3 bases and J 2 bases; nucleotides not matched to a gene: 6. The CDR3 has 16 amino acids. The CDR3 DNA reads TGCGCCAGCAGTGATTCGGGACTAGCGGTACCCTACGAGCAGTACTTC. It specifies CASSDSGLAVPYEQYF.

The chain employs TRBV6-1 and TRBJ1-5, with a possible D match to TRBD1 (6 bases). The CDR3 runs 15 residues. Trimming pared 1 base from V and 4 bases from J, leaving 11 bases between. Germline CDR1 MNHNS, CDR2 SASEGT. The CDR3 sequence: CASSEDRTANQPQHF. For the CDR3, the DNA is TGTGCCAGCAGTGAAGATCGGACAGCAAATCAGCCCCAGCATTTT.

The chain is built from TRBV7-9 and TRBJ2-3; 7 positions match TRBD1. Germline V CDR1 and CDR2: SEHNR, FQNEAQ (reference sequence). The length of the CDR3 is 15 residues. Trimming at V came to 5 bases and at J to 4 bases, leaving 9 bases not matched to a gene. The CDR3 here is CASSAQGPPADTQYF. CDR3 nucleotide sequence: TGTGCCAGCAGCGCACAGGGGCCCCCCGCAGATACGCAGTATTTT.

The chain employs TRBV2 and TRBJ1-2, with TRBD1 as a possible D gene (5 bases). In germline, CDR1 is SNHLY, CDR2 FYNNEI. V was clipped by 5 bases and J by 4 bases, with 8 bases between them. There are 12 residues in the CDR3. The CDR3: CASSPDSYGYTF. CDR3 DNA sequence: TGTGCCAGCAGTCCCGACAGCTATGGCTACACCTTC.

This clone is a singleton in its sample. The CDR3 bases are TGTGCCAGCCGAGACCCAACGAGCACTGAAGCTTTCTTT. As protein: CASRDPTSTEAFF. This rearrangement joins TRBV6-5 to TRBJ1-1; D remains ambiguous. This CDR3 region has 13 residues. Germline CDR1 and CDR2: MNHEY and SVGAGI. V was pared by 8 bases and J by 4 bases, with 14 bases between.

The chain has TRBV13 and TRBJ1-1; a weak D match, TRBD1 (5 bases). V lost 2 bases and J 4 bases, leaving 14 bases between the germline ends. The CDR3 contains 15 residues. Germline V gene data show CDR1 as PRHDT and CDR2 as FYEKMQ (reference sequence). The CDR3 coding sequence is TGTGCCAGCAGCTTATTGGGGGGGTGGGTCACTGAAGCTTTCTTT. Its protein is CASSLLGGWVTEAFF.

The chain combines TRBV6-5 with TRBJ1-1; tentative D call: TRBD1 (6 bases). Deletions cut 0 bases from V and 7 bases from J, with 12 bases between. Germline assignment: CDR1 MNHEY and CDR2 SVGAGI. This CDR3 is 14 amino acids long. In nucleotides, the CDR3 is TGTGCCAGCAGTTACTCTCGGGGGGCGGGTGAAGCTTTCTTT. Translation: CASSYSRGAGEAFF.